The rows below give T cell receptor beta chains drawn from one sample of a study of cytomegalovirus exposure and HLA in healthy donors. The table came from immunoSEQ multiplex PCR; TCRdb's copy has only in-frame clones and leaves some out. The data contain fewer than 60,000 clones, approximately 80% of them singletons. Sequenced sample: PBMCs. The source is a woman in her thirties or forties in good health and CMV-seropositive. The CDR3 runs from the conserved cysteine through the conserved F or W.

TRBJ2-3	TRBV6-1	CASSEERLKQYF
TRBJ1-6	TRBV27	CASSYLRGEGSPLHF
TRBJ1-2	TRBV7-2	CASSYLSVANYGYTF
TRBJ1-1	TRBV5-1	CASSLAGESREAFF
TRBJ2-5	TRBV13	CASSLDRGETQYF
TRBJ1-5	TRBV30	CAWSVHDRGVGYSNQPQHF
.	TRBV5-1	CASSFGQGASYEQYF
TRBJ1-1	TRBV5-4	CASSSQATVVNTEAFF
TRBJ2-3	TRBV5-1	CASCPGLATDTQYF
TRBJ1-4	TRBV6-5	CASSVGTTVNEKLFF
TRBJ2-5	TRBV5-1	CASSLALAGAYQETQYF
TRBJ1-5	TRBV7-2	CASSLIGVGAQPQHF
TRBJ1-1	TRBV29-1	CSGGVGYTEAFF
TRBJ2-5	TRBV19	CASTQNQGSETQYF
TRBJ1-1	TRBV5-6	CASSLAGTTLNTEAFF
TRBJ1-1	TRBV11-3	CASSSTGDVAFF
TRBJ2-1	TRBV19	CATSLGTGGSYNEQFF
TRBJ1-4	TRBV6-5	CASSYSKGVKEKLFF
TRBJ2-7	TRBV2	CASSPPGLPYEQYF
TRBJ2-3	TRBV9	CASSVAGGPITDTQYF
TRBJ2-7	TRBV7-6	CASSLTGVEQYF
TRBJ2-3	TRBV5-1	CASSLVAGADTQYF
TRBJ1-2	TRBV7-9	CASSLLSGPDYGYTF
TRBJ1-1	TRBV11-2	CASSILNRGKNTEAFF
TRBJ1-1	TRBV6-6	CASSPDKRNTEAFF
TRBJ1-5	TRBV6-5	CASSLTGNQPQHF
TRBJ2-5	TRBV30	CAWGSTGSWETQYF
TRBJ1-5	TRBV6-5	CASKGGRENQPQHF
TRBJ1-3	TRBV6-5	CASSYGPLNTIYF
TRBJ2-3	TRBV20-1	CSARWDSNVYF
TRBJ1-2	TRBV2	CASSEAPGQYYGYTF
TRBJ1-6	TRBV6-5	CASSPRTRLTPLHF
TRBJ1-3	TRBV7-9	CASSQTRGYTIYF
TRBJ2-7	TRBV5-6	CASSAGGSSYEQYF
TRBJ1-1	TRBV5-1	CASSLFAGKMNTEAFF
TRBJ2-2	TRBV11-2	CASSSRAGKAGELFF
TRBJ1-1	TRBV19	CASSIVPGQNTEAFF
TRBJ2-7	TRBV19	CASSIGAGQAGQYF
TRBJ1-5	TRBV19	CASSTSRQGSQPQHF
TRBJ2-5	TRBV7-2	CASSLGLAGGQETQYF
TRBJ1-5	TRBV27	CASSPAGGVRPQHF
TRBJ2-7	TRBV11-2	CASSLERDYEQYF
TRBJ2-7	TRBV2	CASSTGQGPYEQYF
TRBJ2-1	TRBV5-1	CASSSFGGGTNEQFF
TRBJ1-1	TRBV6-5	CASSLGRRTEAFF
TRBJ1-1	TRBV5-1	CASSGRQGLEAFF
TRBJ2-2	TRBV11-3	CASSPHPLTGNTGELFF
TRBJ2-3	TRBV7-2	CASSSTTSGDTDTQYF
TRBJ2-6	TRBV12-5	CASGLVTGSGANVLTF
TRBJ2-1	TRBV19	CASSMETGVNNEQFF
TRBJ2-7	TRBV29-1	CSAGQGASEQYF
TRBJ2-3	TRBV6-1	CASSRGQGTDTQYF
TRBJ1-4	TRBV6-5	CASSYSSGTTNEKLFF
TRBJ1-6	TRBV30	CAWGGTAYNSPLHF
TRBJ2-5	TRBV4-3	CASSQELGTGGTQYF
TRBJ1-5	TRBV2	CASSELDRGGWNQPQHF
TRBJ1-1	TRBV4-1	CASSQSDRGIEAFF